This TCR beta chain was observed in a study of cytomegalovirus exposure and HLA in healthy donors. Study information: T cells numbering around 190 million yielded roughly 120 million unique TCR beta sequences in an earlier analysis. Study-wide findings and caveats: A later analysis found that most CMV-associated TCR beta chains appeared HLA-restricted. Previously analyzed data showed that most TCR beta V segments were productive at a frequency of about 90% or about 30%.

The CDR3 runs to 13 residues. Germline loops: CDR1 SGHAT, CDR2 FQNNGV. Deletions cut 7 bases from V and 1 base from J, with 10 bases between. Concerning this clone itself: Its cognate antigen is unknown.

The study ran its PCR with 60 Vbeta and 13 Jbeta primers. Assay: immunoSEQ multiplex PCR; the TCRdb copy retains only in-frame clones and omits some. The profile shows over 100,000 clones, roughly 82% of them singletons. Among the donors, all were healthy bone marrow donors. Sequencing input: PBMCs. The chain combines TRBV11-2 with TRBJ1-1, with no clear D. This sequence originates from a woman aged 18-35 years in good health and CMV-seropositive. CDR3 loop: CASTFGRNTEAFF. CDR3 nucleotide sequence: TGTGCCAGCACCTTCGGTAGGAACACTGAAGCTTTCTTT.